This T cell receptor beta chain is drawn from a study of blood T cell repertoires in COVID-19. Across the whole study: Acute and convalescent COVID-19 samples came from the United States, Italy and Spain.

This clone showed up just a few times. In germline, CDR1 is MDHEN, CDR2 SYDVKM. CDR3 length: 12 residues. Trimming took off 11 bases at V and 2 bases at J, with 10 bases between the two ends. Assay: immunoSEQ multiplex PCR; the TCRdb copy retains only in-frame clones and omits some. The sample has more than 300,000 clones; roughly 90% are singletons. The sequenced sample was PBMCs or T cells enriched from blood (not recorded which). This sequence was found in a woman aged 30 to 39 who had recovered from COVID-19. The V gene is TRBV28, the J gene TRBJ1-5; D unresolved. The CDR3 here is CAVGQGNQPQHF. The CDR3 DNA reads as TGTGCCGTCGGCCAGGGCAATCAGCCCCAGCATTTT.